The 5 T cell receptor beta chains presented below share a single source sample, sequenced in a study of cytomegalovirus exposure and HLA in healthy donors (dated by TCRdb to between 2016 and 2019). Libraries came from the immunoSEQ multiplex PCR assay. A mixture of 60 forward primers for TCR Vbeta segments and 13 reverse primers for TCR Jbeta segments was used in the multiplex PCR. TCRdb retrieved this table from immuneACCESS and kept in-frame rearrangements only. Not all clones are present; in checked studies, unresolved V genes account for under half, and no reason is known for the remainder. The table for this sample lists under 100,000 clones. Around 4.4% of the sample is taken by the ten largest. Sequencing was carried out using PBMCs. The receptors stem from a young man in good health and CMV-seronegative.

The rearrangement links TRBV5-6 to TRBJ1-4, with 11 bases identical to TRBD1. Germline loops: CDR1 SGHDT, CDR2 YYEEEE. J lost 10 bases, V lost 1 base, and 3 bases had no gene match. The CDR3 loop spans 14 amino acids. Written as DNA, the CDR3 is TGTGCCAGCAGCTTGCGGACAGGGGGCCGAAAACTGTTTTTT. Protein: CASSLRTGGRKLFF.

The chain couples TRBV29-1 to TRBJ1-1; 9 bases align to TRBD1. V was pared by 6 bases and J by 0 bases, with 2 bases of the junction left unmatched. Looked up from germline, CDR1 is SQVTM and CDR2 is ANQGSEA. The CDR3 is made up of 13 amino acids. This CDR3 reads CSVGTGMNTEAFF. The CDR3 coding sequence is TGCAGCGTCGGGACAGGGATGAACACTGAAGCTTTCTTT.

This chain uses TRBV7-9 with TRBJ1-1; 8 bases line up with TRBD1. Germline trimming cut 5 bases from V and 5 bases from J; bases unmatched to any gene: 4. CDR3 length: 13 residues. CDR1 and CDR2 from the germline V gene are SEHNR and FQNEAQ (reference sequence). The CDR3 region is CASSQQGGTEAFF. Written as DNA, the CDR3 is TGTGCCAGCAGCCAACAGGGGGGGACTGAAGCTTTCTTT.

The chain is built from TRBV7-9 and TRBJ2-7; the D gene is possibly TRBD2 (5 bases). CDR1 is SEHNR, CDR2 FQNEAQ, per germline (reference sequence). The germline V and J ends were trimmed by 0 bases and 1 base, with 13 bases remaining between them. The CDR3 totals 16 residues. The DNA of the CDR3 is TGTGCCAGCAGCTTAGCGCCGGAAGGCGGGTCCTACGAGCAGTACTTC. As protein: CASSLAPEGGSYEQYF.

The J gene is TRBJ1-2, the V gene TRBV29-1; D is undetermined. The germline V gene has CDR1 SQVTM and CDR2 ANQGSEA. The CDR3 is made up of 12 amino acids. V was clipped by 1 base and J by 8 bases, with 11 bases between them. CDR3 coding DNA: TGCAGCGTTGAAGGGTCGTCTGGCGGCTACACCTTC. It encodes CSVEGSSGGYTF.